This is a list of T cell receptor beta chains from one sample in a study of CD8 T cells in ankylosing spondylitis. MiXCR, applied by TCRdb to the 5' RACE reads, yields one record per CDR3 protein. The data contain approximately 350,000 distinct CDR3 sequences, roughly 22% of them seen just once; the ten biggest clones take up 10% to 15%. The source material was blood, either unsorted or a sorted T cell fraction (not recorded which). The receptors stem from a male donor with ankylosing spondylitis or in good health (not recorded which). CDR3s include the opening cysteine and the closing phenylalanine or tryptophan. Each record gives: D gene, clone size, V gene, J gene, CDR3 protein, CDR3 DNA. The D gene is left open where the match is weak. Size is omitted from some rows. Given values are once, few, many or a class for expanded clones.

TRBD2,few,TRBV12-3/TRBV12-4,TRBJ2-1,CATRGLGDNEQFF,TGTGCCACGCGGGGGTTGGGGGACAATGAGCAGTTCTTC
NA,once,TRBV28,TRBJ2-2,CASAPGEYTGELFF,TGTGCCAGCGCCCCTGGGGAGTACACCGGGGAGCTGTTTTTT
TRBD2,NA,TRBV12-3/TRBV12-4,TRBJ2-3,CASNRIAGGTTDTQYF,TGTGCCAGCAACCGGATAGCGGGGGGGACCACAGATACGCAGTATTTT
TRBD1,many,TRBV12-3/TRBV12-4,TRBJ2-5,CASSWDRQETQYF,TGTGCCAGCAGTTGGGACAGACAAGAGACCCAGTACTTC
NA,few,TRBV20-1,TRBJ2-1,CSARSAWVEQFF,TGCAGTGCTAGGTCCGCCTGGGTCGAGCAGTTCTTC
NA,NA,TRBV6-5,TRBJ2-1,CASSYSFQGNNEQFF,TGTGCCAGCAGTTACTCGTTCCAGGGTAACAATGAGCAGTTCTTC
NA,NA,TRBV2,TRBJ1-6,CASGGRKAYNSPLHF,TGTGCCAGCGGAGGGAGAAAGGCTTATAATTCACCCCTCCACTTT
NA,few,TRBV7-8,TRBJ2-1,CASSSLHGGSYNEQFF,TGTGCCAGCAGCTCCCTGCACGGGGGCTCCTACAATGAGCAGTTCTTC
NA,few,TRBV24-1,TRBJ2-7,CATSGSRAGEQYF,TGTGCCACCAGTGGGTCCCGCGCCGGGGAGCAGTACTTC
NA,many,TRBV7-8,TRBJ2-1,CASSFGGAYNEQFF,TGTGCCAGCAGCTTTGGTGGAGCCTACAATGAGCAGTTCTTC
NA,NA,TRBV27,TRBJ2-7,CASSIEGGGSYEQYF,TGTGCCAGCAGTATAGAGGGGGGAGGCTCCTACGAGCAGTACTTC
TRBD1,many,TRBV12-3/TRBV12-4,TRBJ2-1,CASRGQGGEQFF,TGTGCCAGCAGAGGACAGGGGGGGGAGCAGTTCTTC
NA,NA,TRBV10-2,TRBJ2-3,CASSNTRAPVQTDTQYF,TGCGCCAGCAGTAATACCCGGGCCCCCGTCCAAACAGATACGCAGTATTTT
NA,few,TRBV30,TRBJ2-6,CAWGAGSGANVLTF,TGTGCCTGGGGAGCAGGGTCTGGGGCCAACGTCCTGACTTTC
NA,NA,TRBV7-3,TRBJ2-3,CASRQGGTFTQYF,TGTGCCAGCAGGCAGGGGGGGACATTTACGCAGTATTTT
NA,NA,TRBV18,TRBJ2-1,CASSPSGGQGNEQFF,TGTGCCAGCTCACCGTCCGGGGGGCAGGGGAATGAGCAGTTCTTC
NA,few,TRBV7-9,TRBJ2-7,CASSDGDTSYEQYF,TGTGCCAGCAGCGACGGGGACACCAGTTACGAGCAGTACTTC
NA,NA,TRBV20-1,TRBJ2-7,CSARGQAYEQYF,TGCAGTGCTAGAGGACAGGCCTACGAGCAGTACTTC
NA,few,TRBV10-3,TRBJ2-7,CAISDPDRGLDLLPGQYF,TGTGCCATCAGTGACCCGGACAGGGGACTAGACCTGCTCCCCGGGCAGTACTTC
NA,NA,TRBV13,TRBJ2-2,CASSAMNGELFF,TGTGCCAGCAGCGCTATGAACGGGGAGCTGTTTTTT
NA,few,TRBV6-6,TRBJ1-2,CASKSLQLYGYTF,TGTGCCAGCAAAAGTTTACAGCTCTATGGCTACACCTTC
NA,many,TRBV12-3/TRBV12-4,TRBJ1-3,CASSASGNTIYF,TGTGCCAGCAGTGCATCTGGAAACACCATATATTTT
NA,few,TRBV5-1,TRBJ2-7,CASSPLSHHSYEQYF,TGCGCCAGCAGCCCCCTGAGCCACCACTCCTACGAGCAGTACTTC
NA,few,TRBV5-1,TRBJ1-1,CASQRPEEGNTEAFF,TGCGCCAGCCAACGACCGGAGGAGGGCAACACTGAAGCTTTCTTT
TRBD1,few,TRBV4-1,TRBJ2-2,CAAGQGLGELFF,TGCGCAGCGGGACAGGGGCTCGGGGAGCTGTTTTTT
TRBD1,NA,TRBV6-5,TRBJ2-6,CASSYVLRDRKRANVLTF,TGTGCCAGCAGTTACGTTTTGCGGGACAGGAAGCGGGCCAACGTCCTGACTTTC
NA,few,TRBV29-1,TRBJ1-1,CRAKQGAGESTEAFF,TGCAGGGCAAAACAGGGAGCGGGGGAAAGTACTGAAGCTTTCTTT
NA,few,TRBV7-9,TRBJ2-7,CASSHPTGFYEQYF,TGTGCCAGCAGCCACCCGACAGGTTTTTACGAGCAGTACTTC
TRBD1,few,TRBV9,TRBJ1-2,CASSVADRNYGYTF,TGTGCCAGCAGCGTAGCGGACAGGAACTATGGCTACACCTTC
TRBD2,NA,TRBV25-1,TRBJ2-5,CASSHSGGETQYF,TGTGCCAGCAGCCATTCGGGGGGAGAGACCCAGTACTTC
NA,NA,TRBV24-1,TRBJ2-5,CATSDSRSPEEETQYF,TGTGCCACCAGTGATTCGAGGTCACCTGAGGAAGAGACCCAGTACTTC
TRBD2,NA,TRBV29-1,TRBJ2-1,CSVVKTGGWNEQFF,TGCAGCGTTGTAAAGACGGGGGGGTGGAATGAGCAGTTCTTC
NA,NA,TRBV2,TRBJ2-3,CASSAGAETDTQYF,TGTGCCAGCAGTGCGGGGGCGGAGACAGATACGCAGTATTTT
NA,few,TRBV6-5,TRBJ1-2,CASSYAQNYGYTF,TGTGCCAGCAGTTACGCCCAGAACTATGGCTACACCTTC
TRBD2,NA,TRBV7-6,TRBJ2-1,CASSSLAGGIEQFF,TGTGCCAGCAGCTCGCTAGCGGGGGGGATTGAGCAGTTCTTC
NA,NA,TRBV12-3/TRBV12-4,TRBJ1-5,CASSLGGASNQPQHF,TGTGCCAGCAGTTTGGGGGGCGCGAGCAATCAGCCCCAGCATTTT
NA,NA,TRBV30,TRBJ1-6,CAWRGIPYNSPLHF,TGTGCCTGGAGGGGTATTCCCTATAATTCACCCCTCCACTTT
NA,NA,TRBV29-1,TRBJ1-1,CSVLRTEAFF,TGCAGCGTTTTAAGGACTGAAGCTTTCTTT
NA,NA,TRBV13,TRBJ1-1,CASLRAGWNTEAFF,TGTGCCAGCCTCCGAGCGGGGTGGAACACTGAAGCTTTCTTT
NA,many,TRBV7-9,TRBJ1-5,CASSLDSSNQPQHF,TGTGCCAGCAGCTTAGACAGCAGCAATCAGCCCCAGCATTTT
NA,few,TRBV27,TRBJ2-3,CASSSPFLDTQYF,TGTGCCAGCAGTTCACCATTCTTAGATACGCAGTATTTT
NA,NA,TRBV4-1,TRBJ2-1,CASSQVKGSYNEQFF,TGCGCCAGCAGCCAAGTAAAGGGTTCCTACAATGAGCAGTTCTTC
TRBD2,few,TRBV4-1,TRBJ2-3,CASSQVSPGTSLSDTQYF,TGCGCCAGCAGCCAAGTATCCCCCGGGACTAGCTTGTCGGATACGCAGTATTTT
NA,few,TRBV7-9,TRBJ2-1,CASSLWVGLEVDEQFF,TGTGCCAGCAGCTTATGGGTGGGCTTGGAGGTGGATGAGCAGTTCTTC
TRBD2,few,TRBV20-1,TRBJ2-3,CSARGVWRGTGDTQYF,TGCAGTGCTAGAGGAGTCTGGCGGGGGACGGGAGATACGCAGTATTTT
TRBD1,NA,TRBV7-8,TRBJ2-2,CASPLRQGAGELFF,TGTGCCAGCCCCCTTAGACAGGGGGCCGGGGAGCTGTTTTTT
TRBD1,NA,TRBV15,TRBJ2-7,CATSMIPGQDLYEQYF,TGTGCCACCAGCATGATACCGGGACAGGATCTCTACGAGCAGTACTTC
NA,few,TRBV7-9,TRBJ2-7,CASSPLRDLYEQYF,TGTGCCAGCAGCCCCCTCAGGGATCTCTACGAGCAGTACTTC